Below, 5 T cell receptor beta chains from the same sample are listed, as sequenced in a study of OX40 agonist ivuxolimab in advanced cancers. The data were produced by immunoSEQ multiplex PCR, yet TCRdb's version contains in-frame clones alone and is incomplete. Found here are under 35,000 clones, over 80% of them singletons; the top ten hold 20% to 25%. This specimen was CD4+ or CD8+ T cells sorted from blood, taken in a trial of the OX40 agonist ivuxolimab. The receptors stem from an adult with an advanced solid tumor such as melanoma, head and neck, liver or kidney cancer.

The chain uses TRBV2 and TRBJ2-2; tentative D call: TRBD2 (7 bases). The CDR3 length is 16 residues. The V end lost 5 bases, the J end lost 7 bases, and 20 bases lay between the germline ends. From germline, CDR1 is SNHLY and CDR2 FYNNEI. Here the CDR3 reads CASSPTPGGRSGELFF. Here the CDR3 DNA reads TGTGCCAGCAGTCCAACCCCCGGGGGGCGGAGCGGGGAGCTGTTTTTT.

This clone has only a few counts. The chain joins TRBV6-6 to TRBJ1-6; no clear D gene. CDR3 length equals 16 residues. In germline, CDR1 is MNHNY, CDR2 SVGAGI (reference sequence). V was clipped by 4 bases and J by 1 base, with 11 bases between them. Here the CDR3 DNA reads TGTGCCAGCAGTTTATACCGGGTTTCCTATAATTCACCCCTCCACTTT. Protein: CASSLYRVSYNSPLHF.

This chain uses TRBV4-2 with TRBJ2-2; 7 bases match TRBD2. V was pared by 5 bases and J by 2 bases, with 8 bases of the junction left unmatched. Germline assignment: CDR1 LGHNA and CDR2 YNFKEQ. CDR3 length equals 16 residues. Here the CDR3 DNA reads TGTGCCAGCAGCGCCACCCCGGGGGGTAACACCGGGGAGCTGTTTTTT. This encodes CASSATPGGNTGELFF.

The J gene is TRBJ2-1, the V gene TRBV7-9; 7 bases match TRBD1. The CDR3 totals 14 residues. Per the germline V gene, CDR1 is SEHNR and CDR2 is FQNEAQ (reference sequence). The junction had 6 bases not matched to a gene; V was cut back by 5 bases and J by 5 bases. CDR3: CASSPGTENNEQFF. CDR3 nucleotide sequence: TGTGCCAGCAGCCCCGGGACAGAAAACAATGAGCAGTTCTTC.

By its share, this clone is medium-sized. The junction departs from the called germline gene at one end, perhaps through a read error. The chain is built from TRBV7-7 and TRBJ2-5, with 9 positions matching TRBD2. CDR1 is SSHAT, CDR2 FNYEAQ, per germline (reference sequence). CDR3 length: 15 residues. CDR3 amino acids: CASSLALAGQETQYF. The CDR3 coding sequence is TGTGCTAGCAGCTTAGCCCTAGCGGGGCAAGAGACCCAGTACTTC.